The clone carrying this T cell receptor beta chain was picked up one time. Its cognate antigen is unknown. V was cut by 2 bases and J by 0 bases, with 9 bases left in between. The length of the CDR3 is 14 residues. Germline V gene data show CDR1 as SQVTM and CDR2 as ANQGSEA. The data originate from a study of Tregs in tolerant kidney transplant recipients. Study context: CD4+CD25+CD127- cells came from approximately 3-day belatacept mixed lymphocyte reactions, some with approximately 5-day graft donor restimulation. Study-wide results and caveats: Tregs expanded with activated donor B cells seemed most donor-specific.

Sequencing used immunoSEQ multiplex PCR; TCRdb keeps in-frame clones, though not all of them. Here the sample spans under 45,000 clones, 95% being singletons. The rearrangement links TRBV29-1 to TRBJ2-3; D remains ambiguous. The sequence was collected from a human donor in good health. Sequencing was done on a sample of Tregs from blood cultured with allogeneic cells. CDR3 nucleotides: TGCAGCGTTGAATCGCGGCTAAGCACAGATACGCAGTATTTT. This sequence encodes CSVESRLSTDTQYF.